Below are 28 T cell receptor beta chains sequenced from a single sample in a study of OX40 agonist ivuxolimab in advanced cancers. The library came from the immunoSEQ multiplex PCR assay. As stored in TCRdb, this immuneACCESS dataset retains in-frame rearrangements with V and J assigned. A fraction of the clones does not appear; measured against another copy, unresolved V genes explain less than half of the discrepancy, and the remainder lacks a known reason. This sample holds 65,000 to 75,000 clones; more than 75% were observed only once. The ten top clones hold approximately 2% of the sample. Sequences were derived from CD4+ or CD8+ T cells sorted from blood, sampled in a trial of the OX40 agonist ivuxolimab. These receptors all come from an adult with an advanced solid tumor such as melanoma, head and neck, liver or kidney cancer.

Note on this clone: Other DNA sequences in this sample translate to the same CDR3. The V and J genes are TRBV7-9 and TRBJ2-4; D remains ambiguous. The CDR3 consists of 15 residues. Trimming cost V 1 base and J 0 bases, with 7 bases left between them. From germline, CDR1 is SEHNR and CDR2 FQNEAQ (reference sequence). The CDR3 nucleotides read TGTGCCAGCAGCTTAGGAGGTCTAGCCAAAAACATTCAGTACTTC. It translates to CASSLGGLAKNIQYF.

The chain links TRBV5-4 to TRBJ2-2, with 9 bases that match TRBD1. V trimming: 0 bases; J trimming: 7 bases; junction bases outside the gene matches: 4. CDR3 length: 15 residues. Germline lookup yields CDR1 SGHNT and CDR2 YYREEE (reference sequence). The CDR3 spells CASSLDRGQGGELFF. The CDR3, as DNA: TGTGCCAGCAGCTTGGACAGGGGGCAAGGCGGGGAGCTGTTTTTT.

The CDR3: CASSLRTGHTEAFF. CDR3 nucleotide sequence: TGTGCCAGCAGTTTACGGACAGGGCACACTGAAGCTTTCTTT. The chain combines TRBV28 with TRBJ1-1; TRBD1 matches 8 bases. The length of the CDR3 is 14 residues. V gave up 2 bases and J gave up 3 bases; unmatched junction bases: 2. Germline V gives CDR1 MDHEN, CDR2 SYDVKM.

This clone was seen once. The chain uses TRBV11-1 and TRBJ1-5; D gene ambiguous. Germline CDR1 reads SGHAT; CDR2 reads FQDESV (reference sequence). V dropped 1 base and J dropped 2 bases, with 15 bases sitting between them. CDR3 length: 17 amino acids. The CDR3 nucleotides read TGTGCCAGCAGCTTAGGCAGGTCCCTCCGGGGCAATCAGCCCCAGCATTTT. Amino acid sequence: CASSLGRSLRGNQPQHF.

In DNA form, the CDR3 reads TGTGCCTGGACCCGCAGGGTCGAGGCTTTCTTT. Its translation is CAWTRRVEAFF. V is TRBV30 and J is TRBJ1-1; D is possibly TRBD1 (5 bases). This CDR3 region has 11 residues. Germline assignment: CDR1 GTSNPN and CDR2 SVGIG (reference sequence). Trimming left V 4 bases short and J 11 bases short, with 14 bases between.

The chain has TRBV18 and TRBJ2-7; no clear D gene. V lost 3 bases and J lost 1, with 10 bases in between. The CDR3 loop spans 14 amino acids. Germline CDR1 and CDR2: KGHSH and LQKENI. DNA for the CDR3: TGTGCCAGCTCACCCAAAGCGATTTCCTACGAGCAGTACTTC. This codes for CASSPKAISYEQYF.

The J gene is TRBJ2-5, the V gene TRBV5-1; no firm D call. CDR1 is SGHRS and CDR2 is YFSETQ in the germline V gene. Trimming removed 1 base from V and 1 base from J, with 11 bases in between. This CDR3 contains 15 residues. The DNA of the CDR3 is TGCGCCAGCAGCTTGTTCGGGCAGTCCCAAGAGACCCAGTACTTC. This sequence encodes CASSLFGQSQETQYF.

The V gene is TRBV4-1, the J gene TRBJ2-5; 7 bases are a match to TRBD2. The length of the CDR3 is 14 residues. The germline gives CDR1 MGHRA, CDR2 YSYEKL. The trim removed 5 bases at V and 8 bases at J, leaving 11 bases unmatched. The CDR3 DNA sequence: TGCGCCAGCAGCACTCGTAGCGGGTCGCGAACCCAGTACTTC. It is translated as CASSTRSGSRTQYF.

This clone was detected a few times. The chain couples TRBV6-1 to TRBJ1-1; D is unclear. This CDR3 region has 15 residues. CDR1 MNHNS and CDR2 SASEGT come from the germline V gene. V gave up 6 bases and J gave up 0 bases, with 14 bases separating them. The CDR3 nucleotides are TGTGCCAGCAGCCCCCGAGCGGGCCTGAACACTGAAGCTTTCTTT. Protein product: CASSPRAGLNTEAFF.

In its sample, this clone was seen once. The J gene is TRBJ2-5, the V gene TRBV5-1, with TRBD1 matching over 7 bases. This CDR3 is built from 14 residues. The germline gives CDR1 SGHRS, CDR2 YFSETQ. Losses at the gene ends were 4 bases for V and 2 bases for J; bases not matched to a gene: 5. CDR3 sequence reads: CASSVQGNQETQYF. The DNA of the CDR3 is TGCGCCAGCAGCGTACAGGGGAATCAAGAGACCCAGTACTTC.

This chain connects TRBV20-1 to TRBJ2-7; D is undetermined. The V end lost 3 bases, the J end lost 5 bases, and 8 bases lay between the germline ends. Germline CDR1 reads DFQATT; CDR2 reads SNEGSKA (reference sequence). The CDR3 has 11 amino acids. The CDR3 here is CSASYEDEQYF. In nucleotides, the CDR3 is TGCAGTGCTAGTTACGAGGACGAGCAGTACTTC.

This chain links TRBV10-3 with TRBJ2-7; 11 bases agree with TRBD2. The CDR3 runs to 14 residues. Trimming at V came to 5 bases and at J to 3 bases, leaving 3 bases not matched to a gene. Germline CDR1 is ENHRY and CDR2 is SYGVKD. The CDR3 nucleotides read TGTGCCATCAGTTCCGGGACTAGCGGCTACGAGCAGTACTTC. It codes for CAISSGTSGYEQYF.

The rearrangement joins TRBV6-6 to TRBJ2-7; D gene ambiguous. With 4 bases removed from V and 13 bases from J, the gap between germline ends came to 17 bases. The CDR3 covers 12 residues. Germline assignment: CDR1 MNHNY and CDR2 SVGAGI (reference sequence). CDR3 sequence: CASSFKQRLAYF. CDR3 nucleotide sequence: TGTGCCAGCAGTTTCAAACAGAGACTCGCTTACTTC.

This clone was observed a single time. V usage is TRBV5-5 and J usage is TRBJ2-5; D might be TRBD2 (6 bases). Germline V gene sequence: CDR1 SGHKS, CDR2 YYEKEE (reference sequence). The V and J ends lost 0 bases and 11 bases respectively, with 14 bases between them. CDR3 length: 13 residues. The CDR3 protein is CASSLAGGVSQYF. In DNA, the CDR3 is TGTGCCAGCAGCTTGGCTGGCGGGGTGTCACAGTACTTC. The whole variable domain, remainder taken from reference TRBV5-5 and TRBJ2-5, is DAGVTQSPTHLIKTRGQQVTLRCSPISGHKSVSWYQQVLGQGPQFIFQYYEKEERGRGNFPDRFSARQFPNYSSELNVNALLLGDSALYLCASSLAGGVSQYFGPGTRLLVL.

This clone was found once. V usage is TRBV4-1 and J usage is TRBJ2-2, with TRBD2 matching over 9 bases. The CDR3 is made up of 16 amino acids. In germline, CDR1 is MGHRA, CDR2 YSYEKL. After removal of 0 bases from V and 3 bases from J, the junction contained 2 bases not matched to a gene. In DNA, the CDR3 is TGCGCCAGCAGCCAAGACGAGCGGGAGGACACCGGGGAGCTGTTTTTT. Translated: CASSQDEREDTGELFF.

The V and J genes are TRBV2 and TRBJ1-5; 7 bases agree with TRBD1. The CDR3 length is 15 residues. Germline V gene sequence: CDR1 SNHLY, CDR2 FYNNEI. The junction had 7 bases not matched to a gene; V was cut back by 6 bases and J by 2 bases. CDR3 in DNA: TGTGCCAGCAGCGCAAGTACAGGGGGCAATCAGCCCCAGCATTTT. Residues: CASSASTGGNQPQHF.

The rearrangement uses TRBV18 and TRBJ2-5; unclear D gene. V lost 3 bases and J lost 2, with 10 bases in between. CDR1 and CDR2 (germline): KGHSH, LQKENI. This CDR3 region has 14 residues. The CDR3 coding sequence is TGTGCCAGCTCACCCGGCCAGGCTCAAGAGACCCAGTACTTC. Its translation: CASSPGQAQETQYF.

The V call is TRBV30, the J call TRBJ1-5, with a weak D call TRBD1 (5 bases). The CDR3 is 13 amino acids. V lost 5 bases and J lost 6, with 14 bases in between. Germline V gene lookup returns CDR1 GTSNPN and CDR2 SVGIG (reference sequence). CDR3 nucleotide sequence: TGTGCCTGGCAAAGGGGACGGGGTCAGCCCCAGCATTTT. Translation: CAWQRGRGQPQHF.

This clone came up once. The chain joins TRBV10-3 to TRBJ1-2; D is unclear. The CDR3 sequence is 13 residues long. Germline V gene sequence: CDR1 ENHRY, CDR2 SYGVKD. The V end was cut by 7 bases, the J end by 9 bases, with 18 bases between. DNA for the CDR3: TGTGCCATCACGGAGGCAGTGCCTGGTAGCTACACCTTC. This encodes CAITEAVPGSYTF.

The chain combines TRBV25-1 with TRBJ1-5; the match to TRBD1 covers 7 bases. The germline V gene encodes CDR1 MGHDK and CDR2 SYGVNS. The V gene end was trimmed by 4 bases and the J gene end by 7 bases; junction bases not matched to a gene: 16. This CDR3 contains 17 residues. CDR3 protein: CASSGGEETGRVQPQHF. As DNA, the CDR3 is TGTGCCAGCAGTGGAGGAGAAGAGACAGGGAGGGTGCAGCCCCAGCATTTT.

The chain uses TRBV19 and TRBJ2-1, with TRBD2 identical over 14 bases. CDR3 length: 17 residues. The V gene end was trimmed by 1 base and the J gene end by 7 bases; junction bases not matched to a gene: 6. Germline V lookup: CDR1 LNHDA, CDR2 SQIVND (reference sequence). DNA for the CDR3: TGTGCCAGTAGTATAGCGTCGACTAGCGGGAGGGCAAATGAGCAGTTCTTC. Amino acid sequence: CASSIASTSGRANEQFF.

This rearrangement joins TRBV9 to TRBJ2-3; no reliable D call. The germline V gene has CDR1 SGDLS and CDR2 YYNGEE. The CDR3 totals 13 residues. The V gene lost 7 bases and the J gene lost 8 bases, with 17 bases spanning the gap. CDR3 sequence (DNA): TGTGCCAGCTCCGAAGGCGACCGGAGTACGCAGTATTTT. As protein: CASSEGDRSTQYF. Combining the CDR3 with reference TRBV9 and TRBJ2-3 gives the whole variable domain DSGVTQTPKHLITATGQRVTLRCSPRSGDLSVYWYQQSLDQGLQFLIQYYNGEERAKGNILERFSAQQFPDLHSELNLSSLELGDSALYFCASSEGDRSTQYFGPGTRLTVL.

CDR3 protein: CASSHRQGSQPQHF. For the CDR3, the DNA is TGTGCCAGCAGTCACCGACAGGGATCCCAGCCCCAGCATTTT. V and J are TRBV28 and TRBJ1-5; TRBD1 aligns across 7 bases. Unmatched junction bases numbered 8, after V lost 5 bases and J lost 7 bases. This CDR3 is built from 14 residues. Germline V gene sequence: CDR1 MDHEN, CDR2 SYDVKM.

This clone was observed once. This chain joins TRBV5-6 and TRBJ1-4, with TRBD1 matching over 9 bases. This CDR3 has 19 residues. The germline V gene has CDR1 SGHDT and CDR2 YYEEEE. With V trimmed by 3 bases and J by 0 bases, 12 bases remained unmatched. CDR3 sequence: CASSSGRQGGRATNEKLFF. CDR3 in DNA: TGTGCCAGCAGCTCGGGACGACAGGGGGGACGTGCAACTAATGAAAAACTGTTTTTT.

V gene TRBV5-1 combines with J gene TRBJ2-1, with 8 bases that match TRBD2. V trimming: 4 bases; J trimming: 8 bases; junction bases outside the gene matches: 8. This CDR3 is built from 14 residues. Germline V lookup: CDR1 SGHRS, CDR2 YFSETQ. In DNA, the CDR3 is TGCGCCAGCAGCAACGGGGGGGCCAATGATGAGCAGTTCTTC. Its translation: CASSNGGANDEQFF.

This clone was seen once. The chain is built from TRBV10-3 and TRBJ2-2; 11 bases line up with TRBD1. Germline CDR1 and CDR2: ENHRY and SYGVKD. V gave up 9 bases and J gave up 2 bases; unmatched junction bases: 2. This CDR3 comprises 14 residues. CDR3 amino acids: CAMRTGGNTGELFF. The CDR3 DNA reads TGTGCCATGAGGACAGGGGGCAACACCGGGGAGCTGTTTTTT.

This chain connects TRBV6-1 to TRBJ2-7; D perhaps matches TRBD2 (5 bases). The CDR3 loop spans 14 amino acids. The V end was cut by 0 bases, the J end by 4 bases, with 10 bases between. Looked up from germline, CDR1 is MNHNS and CDR2 is SASEGT. CDR3 in amino acids: CASSEARGSYEQYF. The DNA for the CDR3 is TGTGCCAGCAGTGAAGCAAGAGGGTCGTACGAGCAGTACTTC.

The genes are TRBV19 and TRBJ2-5, with TRBD1 matching 7 bases. Germline V gene data show CDR1 as LNHDA and CDR2 as SQIVND (reference sequence). The CDR3 runs to 15 residues. Unmatched junction bases numbered 9, after V lost 7 bases and J lost 1 base. The CDR3 here is CASMRTGTVQETQYF. The CDR3 nucleotides read TGTGCCAGTATGAGGACGGGGACAGTCCAAGAGACCCAGTACTTC. The full variable domain, completed using reference TRBV19 and TRBJ2-5, is DGGITQSPKYLFRKEGQNVTLSCEQNLNHDAMYWYRQDPGQGLRLIYYSQIVNDFQKGDIAEGYSVSREKKESFPLTVTSAQKNPTAFYLCASMRTGTVQETQYFGPGTRLLVL.